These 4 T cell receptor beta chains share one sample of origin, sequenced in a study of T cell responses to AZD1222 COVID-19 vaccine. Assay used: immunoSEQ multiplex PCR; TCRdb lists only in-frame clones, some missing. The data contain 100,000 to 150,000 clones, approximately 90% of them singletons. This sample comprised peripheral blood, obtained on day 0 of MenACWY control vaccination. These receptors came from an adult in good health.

The CDR3 bases are TGCAGCGTTGATCCAGGGGGCATCGACGGCTACACCTTC. Translating it yields CSVDPGGIDGYTF. The chain combines TRBV29-1 with TRBJ1-2; 8 bases fit TRBD1. J lost 8 bases, V lost 3 bases, and 8 bases had no gene match. The CDR3 contains 13 residues. Germline V CDR1 and CDR2: SQVTM, ANQGSEA.

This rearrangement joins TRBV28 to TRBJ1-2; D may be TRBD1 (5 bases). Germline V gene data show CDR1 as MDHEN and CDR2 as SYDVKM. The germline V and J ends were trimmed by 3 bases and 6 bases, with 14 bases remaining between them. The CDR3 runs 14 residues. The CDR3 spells CASSFQTAHHGYTF. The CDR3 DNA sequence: TGTGCCAGCAGTTTTCAGACAGCTCACCATGGCTACACCTTC.

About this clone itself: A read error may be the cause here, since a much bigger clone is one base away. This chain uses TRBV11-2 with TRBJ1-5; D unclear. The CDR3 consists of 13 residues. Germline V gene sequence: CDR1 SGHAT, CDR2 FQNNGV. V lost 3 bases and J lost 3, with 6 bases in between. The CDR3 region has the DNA TGTGCCAGCAGCTTTGGGCCCAATCAGCCCCAGCATTTT. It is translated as CASSFGPNQPQHF.

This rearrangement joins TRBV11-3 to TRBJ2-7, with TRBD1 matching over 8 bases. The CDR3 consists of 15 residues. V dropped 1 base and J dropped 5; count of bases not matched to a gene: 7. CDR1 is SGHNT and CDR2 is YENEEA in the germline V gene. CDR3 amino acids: CASSLGDRGGHEQYF. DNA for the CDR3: TGTGCCAGCAGCTTAGGAGACAGGGGAGGCCACGAGCAGTACTTC.